This T cell receptor (beta chain) was recovered during a study of cytotoxic CD8 clonotypes in ibrutinib-treated CLL (TCRdb year 2021). Broadly, across the study: The cohort was composed of roughly ten relapsed/refractory and roughly 15 treatment-naive patients; IGHV unmutated status was identified in 17 patients. Partial responses were observed in 24 patients and complete responses in 2; after a median follow-up of about 69 months, remission was maintained in about 15 patients and progression was observed in roughly twelve. Response samples were obtained after a median of around eleven months of treatment, with a range of roughly 6 to 36 months. An average of around 250,000 productive templates and tens of thousands of productive rearrangements was obtained per sample. Longitudinal samples were obtainable from 26 of the 86 participants in the trial. Cryopreserved peripheral blood mononuclear cells were obtained before treatment, at response, and at either sustained remission or disease progression. All remission and progressive disease samples were collected while patients were still receiving ibrutinib.

As regards this clone: Its antigen has not been determined. The record has no base qualities; no much larger clone is one base away.

A MiSeq instrument was used for deep resolution sequencing, which targeted depths ranging from 1 in 1 million up to 1 in 200,000 T cells, with coverage averaging 10x for each clonotype. The immunoSEQ hsTCRB Kit was used to generate TCR beta libraries. In the authors' own workflow: ImmunoSEQ Data Assistant and ImmunoSEQ Analyzer were used for data analysis, and V, D and J genes were assigned according to IMGT definitions. Clonality, with values ranging from 0 to 1, was calculated as one minus the normalized Shannon entropy of productive rearrangement frequencies. Only overrepresented clonotypes making up at least 0.05% of each patient's repertoire were included in the public clonotype analysis. Approximately 14 age-matched healthy donor repertoires from immuneACCESS served as clonality controls. Sourced from immuneACCESS, this table was stored by TCRdb with only in-frame sequences that have V and J called. A share of the clones is absent; for the studies checked, an unresolved V gene accounts for under half, and the remainder has no known explanation. V and J calls and clone size follow that table, whereas D and trimming were derived from the DNA. The sample records 15,000 to 20,000 clones, 50% to 75% of which are singletons. Under 30% of the sample is held by the ten biggest clonotypes.

The research as a whole found: Baseline clonality exceeded that of age-matched healthy donors and correlated strongly with circulating CD8+ T-cell counts. Sampling times were not matched between sustained-remission and progressing patients, and lymph node repertoires were not studied. At ibrutinib response clonality went up, during sustained remission it held steady, and at progression it dropped back toward baseline. Public clonotypes were rare and either contracted or stayed stable during treatment, and the rise in clonality at ibrutinib response reflected the expansion of private clonotypes.

From its cysteine to its phenylalanine, the CDR3 spans 16 amino acids. This entry keeps only the CDR3 DNA: 48 bases, framed from base 1. The germline V gene encodes CDR1 SGHVS and CDR2 FQNEAQ. Trimming costs V 2 bases and J 0 bases, and their ends lie 11 bases apart. The sample's time point, from its label and the paper: about twelve months on ibrutinib. For TCR beta library preparation, roughly 2 micrograms of genomic DNA were extracted from the cryopreserved PBMCs. Longitudinal blood samples from CLL patients on ibrutinib monotherapy underwent high-throughput TCR beta sequencing. Patients were enrolled in a phase 2 open-label single-center ibrutinib monotherapy trial.

The chain links TRBV7-8 with TRBJ1-5; no confident D gene assignment can be made. The clonotype was recovered from a human donor with chronic lymphocytic leukemia. This material consisted of PBMCs, taken after 12 months of ibrutinib treatment. The base sequence is TGTGCCAGCAGCTTAAAGCGGTCCAATAGCAATCAGCCCCAGCATTTT. The translation is CASSLKRSNSNQPQHF.